What follows is one TCR beta chain and its context. Its target is unknown. This sample was taken from a study of T cell repertoires in cytomegalovirus infection. V was clipped by 4 bases and J by 3 bases; unmatched bases: 5. Per the germline V gene, CDR1 is SEHNR and CDR2 is FQNEAQ (reference sequence). The length of the CDR3 is 15 residues. Each CDR3 protein gets one entry after TCRdb re-called the reads with MiXCR. The sample includes fewer than 900,000 distinct CDR3 sequences, around 29% of them seen just once. This chain joins TRBV7-9 and TRBJ2-2; TRBD2 matches 7 bases. The material was cultured CD8+ T cells from PBMCs, obtained from culture after CMV antigen stimulation. This clonotype originated in a human donor in good health (CMV status not recorded). Some clones in this sample may be carry-over from other donors' samples. In DNA, the CDR3 is TGTGCCAGCAGCTCGATAGCGGGTTACACCGGGGAGCTGTTTTTT. It encodes CASSSIAGYTGELFF.